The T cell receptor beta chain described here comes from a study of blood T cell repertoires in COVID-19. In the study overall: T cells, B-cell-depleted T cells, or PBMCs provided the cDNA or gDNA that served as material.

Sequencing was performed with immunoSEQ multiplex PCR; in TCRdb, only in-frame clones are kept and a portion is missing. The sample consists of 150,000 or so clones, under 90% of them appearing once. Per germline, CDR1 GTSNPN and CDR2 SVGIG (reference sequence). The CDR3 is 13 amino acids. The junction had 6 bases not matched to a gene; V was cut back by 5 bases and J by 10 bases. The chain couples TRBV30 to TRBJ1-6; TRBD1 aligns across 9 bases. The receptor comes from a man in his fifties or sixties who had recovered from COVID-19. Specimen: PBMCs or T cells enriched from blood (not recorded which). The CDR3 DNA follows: TGTGCCTGGGAAGGGACAGGGAAATCACCCCTCCACTTT. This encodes CAWEGTGKSPLHF.